These 25 T cell receptor beta chains were all obtained from the same sample, sequenced in a study of shared clonotypes between healthy human individuals. The table came from immunoSEQ multiplex PCR; TCRdb's copy has only in-frame clones and leaves some out. The repertoire holds roughly 640,000 clones, around 97% seen once, with around 0.057% in the top ten. The sample was naive CD4+ T cells sorted from blood. Subset reported: CD45RA+ positively selected. The receptors were sampled from a young woman in good health.

CDR3 residues: CAWIRRQTKAFF. In nucleotides, the CDR3 is TGTGCCTGGATAAGAAGACAAACCAAAGCTTTCTTT. V and J are TRBV30 and TRBJ1-1; D not resolved. The V end lost 4 bases, the J end lost 9 bases, and 15 bases lay between the germline ends. Germline V gene data show CDR1 as GTSNPN and CDR2 as SVGIG (reference sequence). This CDR3 comprises 12 residues.

The rearrangement links TRBV27 to TRBJ1-4; TRBD1 might be the D (5 bases). Deletions cut 6 bases from V and 3 bases from J, with 5 bases between. CDR1 is MNHEY and CDR2 is SMNVEV in the germline V gene (reference sequence). The CDR3 is made up of 12 amino acids. CDR3 DNA: TGTGCCAGCAGGGGGCCTAATGAAAAACTGTTTTTT. Protein sequence: CASRGPNEKLFF.

The chain links TRBV6-5 to TRBJ1-4, with a weak D call TRBD1 (5 bases). Trimming stripped 2 bases from V and 3 bases from J, with 7 bases between. There are 14 residues in the CDR3. Germline V gives CDR1 MNHEY, CDR2 SVGAGI. As DNA, the CDR3 is TGTGCCAGCAGTTACAGGGGACCTAATGAAAAACTGTTTTTT. This gives the protein CASSYRGPNEKLFF.

The chain couples TRBV7-9 to TRBJ2-7; 9 nucleotides align to TRBD1. The CDR3 runs to 14 residues. With 6 bases clipped from V and 2 bases from J, the junction kept 5 bases outside the gene matches. Germline V gene lookup returns CDR1 SEHNR and CDR2 FQNEAQ (reference sequence). DNA for the CDR3: TGTGCCAGCAGTTACCGACAGGGGGCCTACGAGCAGTACTTC. Protein sequence: CASSYRQGAYEQYF. The full variable domain, its missing parts supplied by reference TRBV7-9 and TRBJ2-7, is DTGVSQNPRHKITKRGQNVTFRCDPISEHNRLYWYRQTLGQGPEFLTYFQNEAQLEKSRLLSDRFSAERPKGSFSTLEIQRTEQGDSAMYLCASSYRQGAYEQYFGPGTRLTVT.

CDR3 nucleotides: TGTGCCAGCAGCCTAGCGACCTACGAGCAGTACTTC. Encoded protein: CASSLATYEQYF. The chain has TRBV11-2 and TRBJ2-5; D is perhaps TRBD2 (6 bases). The J call may be incorrect, as the DNA end agrees better with TRBJ2-7. Germline loops: CDR1 SGHAT, CDR2 FQNNGV. The CDR3 is 12 residues long.

This rearrangement joins TRBV11-3 to TRBJ2-5, with 10 bases aligning to TRBD1. The CDR3 covers 16 residues. Germline CDR1 is SGHNT and CDR2 is YENEEA. V shed 5 bases, J shed 1 base, and the junction held 7 bases outside the gene matches. Here the CDR3 DNA reads TGTGCCAGCAGCCCCGGGACAGGGGAGAGCCAAGAGACCCAGTACTTC. It encodes CASSPGTGESQETQYF.

The chain couples TRBV7-8 to TRBJ2-5; no definite D call. Germline CDR1 SGHVS, CDR2 FQNEAQ. The CDR3 has 13 amino acids. Trimming cost V 0 bases and J 5 bases, with 7 bases left between them. As DNA, the CDR3 is TGTGCCAGCAGCTTAGCGTGGGCGGAGACCCAGTACTTC. Its protein is CASSLAWAETQYF. Based on the CDR3 plus reference TRBV7-8 and TRBJ2-5, the full variable domain is GAGVSQSPRYKVAKRGQDVALRCDPISGHVSLFWYQQALGQGPEFLTYFQNEAQLDKSGLPSDRFFAERPEGSVSTLKIQRTQQEDSAVYLCASSLAWAETQYFGPGTRLLVL.

The chain is built from TRBV28 and TRBJ2-7, with a tentative D call TRBD1 (5 bases). The CDR3 loop spans 12 amino acids. Germline V gene lookup returns CDR1 MDHEN and CDR2 SYDVKM. Deletions cut 3 bases from V and 6 bases from J, with 9 bases between. The CDR3 DNA sequence: TGTGCCAGCAGTTTCCAGGGTGGCGAGCAGTACTTC. This codes for CASSFQGGEQYF. Variable domain in full (rest from reference TRBV28 and TRBJ2-7): DVKVTQSSRYLVKRTGEKVFLECVQDMDHENMFWYRQDPGLGLRLIYFSYDVKMKEKGDIPEGYSVSREKKERFSLILESASTNQTSMYLCASSFQGGEQYFGPGTRLTVT.

This sequence joins TRBV28 and TRBJ2-5, with 9 bases lining up with TRBD2. There are 15 residues in the CDR3. From germline, CDR1 is MDHEN and CDR2 SYDVKM. V shed 0 bases, J shed 5 bases, and the junction held 4 bases outside the gene matches. CDR3 residues: CASSLWAGGLETQYF. Here the CDR3 DNA reads TGTGCCAGCAGTTTATGGGCGGGAGGGCTGGAGACCCAGTACTTC.

This chain links TRBV2 with TRBJ2-1; 7 positions agree with TRBD2. The junction had 9 bases not matched to a gene; V was cut back by 7 bases and J by 6 bases. This CDR3 is 14 amino acids long. Germline V gene sequence: CDR1 SNHLY, CDR2 FYNNEI. CDR3: CASTIEGGPNEQFF. The CDR3 DNA sequence: TGTGCCAGCACGATTGAGGGAGGGCCCAATGAGCAGTTCTTC.

V and J are TRBV27 and TRBJ1-4, with D possibly TRBD1 on 5 matching bases. The CDR3 is made up of 15 amino acids. CDR1 is MNHEY, CDR2 SMNVEV, per germline (reference sequence). V shed 0 bases and J shed 13 bases, with 18 bases lying between them. The CDR3 loop reads CASSLSRTPPRRLFF. The CDR3 nucleotides read TGTGCCAGCAGTTTATCCCGGACACCTCCACGACGACTGTTTTTT.

Written as DNA, the CDR3 is TGCGCCAGCAGCTGGATTTTGACAGACAATGAGCAGTTCTTC. It yields the protein CASSWILTDNEQFF. The chain is built from TRBV5-1 and TRBJ2-1, with a weak D call TRBD1 (5 bases). The CDR3 length is 14 residues. The germline gives CDR1 SGHRS, CDR2 YFSETQ. The V gene lost 3 bases and the J gene lost 5 bases, with 12 bases spanning the gap.

This chain links TRBV11-2 with TRBJ2-7; D remains ambiguous. The V gene lost 5 bases and the J gene lost 3 bases, with 2 bases spanning the gap. This CDR3 contains 10 residues. Germline lookup yields CDR1 SGHAT and CDR2 FQNNGV. This CDR3 reads CASSNYEQYF. Written as DNA, the CDR3 is TGTGCCAGCAGCAACTACGAGCAGTACTTC.

The CDR3 sequence: CASSSTTLATYEQYF. DNA for the CDR3: TGTGCCAGCAGCTCCACCACTTTGGCAACCTACGAGCAGTACTTC. The chain recombines TRBV5-8 with TRBJ2-7; D is ambiguous. CDR1 and CDR2 (germline): SGHTS, YDEGEE. The CDR3 totals 15 residues. V was pared by 3 bases and J by 2 bases, with 15 bases between.

The rearrangement links TRBV27 to TRBJ2-3, with D perhaps TRBD2 (6 bases). V lost 5 bases, J lost 3 bases, and 18 bases lay in between. Germline CDR1 and CDR2: MNHEY and SMNVEV (reference sequence). The CDR3 sequence is 16 residues long. The CDR3 DNA follows: TGTGCCAGCAGTCCTAGGGACTTGGAGTCAACAGATACGCAGTATTTT. This sequence encodes CASSPRDLESTDTQYF.

This clone was observed a handful of times. The gene calls are TRBV6-5 and TRBJ1-1, with D maybe TRBD1 (5 bases). The germline V gene encodes CDR1 MNHEY and CDR2 SVGAGI. The length of the CDR3 is 12 residues. Between the trimmed V and J ends, which lost 6 bases and 9 bases, there was a span of 14 bases. The CDR3: CASSPIGGKAFF. In nucleotides, the CDR3 is TGTGCCAGCAGCCCGATTGGGGGGAAAGCTTTCTTT.

This chain connects TRBV29-1 to TRBJ2-2, with D tentatively TRBD2 (6 bases). The CDR3 spans 16 residues. Trimming cost V 4 bases and J 4 bases, with 19 bases left between them. CDR1 SQVTM and CDR2 ANQGSEA come from the germline V gene. CDR3 residues: CSVVATHLGGTGELFF. The CDR3 bases are TGCAGCGTTGTGGCTACCCATCTGGGGGGCACCGGGGAGCTGTTTTTT.

Only one count was recorded for this clone. The chain couples TRBV15 to TRBJ2-7; perhaps TRBD1 as D (6 bases). This CDR3 is built from 17 residues. In germline, CDR1 is LNHNV, CDR2 YYDKDF (reference sequence). V lost 0 bases, J lost 6 bases, and 21 bases lay in between. The CDR3 DNA reads as TGTGCCACCAGCAGAGATCATATCTTGGCAGGGGTGAGCGAGCAGTACTTC. It encodes CATSRDHILAGVSEQYF.

J is TRBJ2-4 and V is TRBV28; unclear D gene. CDR3 length: 13 residues. V lost 2 bases and J 7 bases, leaving 9 bases between the germline ends. Germline CDR1 reads MDHEN; CDR2 reads SYDVKM. For the CDR3, the DNA is TGTGCCAGCAGTTTAAGGAGCCCGAACATTCAGTACTTC. Translation gives CASSLRSPNIQYF.

This clone has a handful of counts. This CDR3 is also generated by other DNA sequences in the sample. The chain joins TRBV11-2 to TRBJ2-5; D not resolved. CDR3 length equals 11 residues. Germline values: CDR1 SGHAT, CDR2 FQNNGV. V gave up 1 base and J gave up 4 bases, with 1 base separating them. The CDR3 protein is CASSLGETQYF. As DNA, the CDR3 is TGTGCCAGCAGCTTAGGAGAGACCCAGTACTTC.

The DNA for the CDR3 is TGTGCCAGCAGCGGGACAGGGCCCTTCTTTGATACGCAGTATTTT. Amino acids: CASSGTGPFFDTQYF. The rearrangement uses TRBV9 and TRBJ2-3; 8 positions agree with TRBD1. V lost 3 bases and J lost 6; bases outside the gene matches: 9. Germline CDR1 SGDLS, CDR2 YYNGEE. The CDR3 has 15 amino acids.

The rearrangement links TRBV6-1 to TRBJ1-5; 8 nucleotides agree with TRBD1. From germline, CDR1 is MNHNS and CDR2 SASEGT. Trimming removed 0 bases from V and 0 bases from J; junction bases left unmatched: 10. CDR3 length equals 19 residues. The CDR3 DNA is TGTGCCAGCAGTGAAGCTGGGCAGGGGGCCCCCTATAGCAATCAGCCCCAGCATTTT. The encoded protein is CASSEAGQGAPYSNQPQHF.

The chain has TRBV10-1 and TRBJ1-5; possibly TRBD1 for D (6 bases). The germline V gene has CDR1 WNHNN and CDR2 SYGVQD (reference sequence). The germline V and J ends were trimmed by 4 bases and 6 bases, with 19 bases remaining between them. The CDR3 length is 16 residues. CDR3 DNA sequence: TGCGCCAGCAGTGCGATCCGGGACATACTCTCTCAGCCCCAGCATTTT. Translation: CASSAIRDILSQPQHF.

This chain connects TRBV5-4 to TRBJ2-1; TRBD2 agrees at 7 bases. The trim removed 3 bases at V and 7 bases at J, leaving 10 bases unmatched. The CDR3 runs to 15 residues. Germline V gene sequence: CDR1 SGHNT, CDR2 YYREEE (reference sequence). The chain's CDR3 is CASSSGGWVRNEQFF. Here the CDR3 DNA reads TGTGCCAGCAGCTCCGGGGGGTGGGTGAGGAATGAGCAGTTCTTC.

This chain connects TRBV18 to TRBJ2-7; TRBD1 agrees at 8 bases. J lost 3 bases, V lost 3 bases, and 7 bases had no gene match. CDR3 size: 15 residues. CDR1 and CDR2 from the germline V gene are KGHSH and LQKENI. The CDR3 DNA follows: TGTGCCAGCTCACCGTCGACAGGGGTTGGCTACGAGCAGTACTTC. Its translation is CASSPSTGVGYEQYF.